This T cell receptor (beta chain) was sequenced in a study of human T cells and chemical hapten exposure. The library put unique molecular identifiers onto individual cDNA molecules. MiXCR was run by TCRdb on the RACE reads, yielding one entry per CDR3 protein. The sample holds 45,000 to 60,000 distinct CDR3 sequences; roughly 8.8% are singletons and the top ten take around 14%. Trimming left V 3 bases short and J 1 base short, with 17 bases between. The CDR3 length is 17 residues. Germline V gives CDR1 SGDLS, CDR2 YYNGEE. Overall study results and limits: Among expanded TCRs, significantly more large CDR3 similarity clusters formed than among controls.

Time point described: pre-sensitization, week 0. Treatment of the sample: therapeutic diphenylcyclopropenone sensitization with weekly scalp DPC. From whole blood left unfractionated, total RNA was extracted. This clonotype was found many times. Its antigen remains unknown. The receptor's source is a woman between 40 and 55 years old with alopecia areata. Some clones in this sample may be carry-over from other donors' samples. The gene calls are TRBV9 and TRBJ1-5, with D hard to call. The starting material was whole blood, obtained in connection with sensitization to the hapten diphenylcyclopropenone (DPC). CDR3 sequence: CASSATDSVLSNQPQHF. The CDR3 region has the DNA TGTGCCAGCAGCGCGACCGATTCAGTATTAAGCAATCAGCCCCAGCATTTT. Supplemented by reference TRBV9 and TRBJ1-5, the full variable domain reads DSGVTQTPKHLITATGQRVTLRCSPRSGDLSVYWYQQSLDQGLQFLIQYYNGEERAKGNILERFSAQQFPDLHSELNLSSLELGDSALYFCASSATDSVLSNQPQHFGDGTRLSIL.